The T cell receptor (beta chain) under discussion was sequenced for a study of prognosis after radiotherapy for stage I lung cancer. In the study overall: From April 2018 through January 2019, patients with stage I non-small cell lung cancer were enrolled. A biologically effective dose of at least 100 Gy came via 3-5 SBRT fractions.

The germline V gene has CDR1 SGHNT and CDR2 YENEEA. A total of 14 residues make up the CDR3, ends included. This clonotype showed up just a few times. This CDR3 fails to terminate in the conserved phenylalanine or tryptophan, so it likely reflects a read error. It is unclear where the CDR3 begins or ends on the DNA, so no DNA is shown, and the CDR3 is as TCRdb lists it. CT and PET/CT showed node-negative disease in all patients, who had no prior chemotherapy, radiotherapy or other malignancies. TCR beta CDR3 amplification from genomic DNA was performed by two-round multiplex PCR. TRBV and TRBJ genes each had their own specific primers in first-round PCR. TCRdb re-called the multiplex PCR reads with MiXCR, one entry per CDR3 protein. Among about 51,000 distinct CDR3 sequences, under 45% were seen once, and the ten largest hold about a tenth.

The TCR comes from a donor older than 45 with non-small cell lung cancer. The chain recombines TRBV11-3 with TRBJ2-1; TRBD2 was called by the table and not checked on the DNA. This sample comprised PBMCs, obtained before or after stereotactic body radiation therapy (not recorded which). CDR3 protein: CASKRESMGNEQLL.